What follows describes a single T cell receptor beta chain. Germline V CDR1 and CDR2: MNHEY, SMNVEV (reference sequence). The CDR3 is made up of 14 amino acids. V was trimmed by 8 bases and J by 0 bases, leaving 11 bases between them. Per the authors' pipeline: Amplification from reference gene primers served as the basis for estimated nucleated cell counts. TCRdb keeps only in-frame clones here, not all; method: immunoSEQ multiplex PCR. V and J calls and clone size are given by that table; D and trimming were obtained from the DNA. The sample records 140,000 or so clones, 88% being singletons. The record originates from a study of blood T cell repertoires in COVID-19. Looking at the study overall: There were acute and convalescent COVID-19 samples, and they came from the United States, Italy and Spain. Nucleic acid was either cDNA or gDNA, and it came from T cells, B-cell-depleted T cells, or PBMCs.

What was sequenced was peripheral blood. This receptor was obtained from a man between 70 and 80 years old with acute or convalescent COVID-19. The chain uses TRBV27 and TRBJ1-5; D uncertain. The CDR3 spells CASSLEGSNQPQHF. The CDR3 DNA follows: TGTGCCAGCTCCCTCGAGGGTAGCAATCAGCCCCAGCATTTT.